Here is one T cell receptor (beta chain) with its context. Trimming pared 5 bases from V and 1 base from J, leaving 9 bases between. The CDR3 length is 13 residues. These data come from a study of T cell responses to AZD1222 COVID-19 vaccine. Measured with immunoSEQ multiplex PCR; TCRdb has only the in-frame clones, and not every one. The sample consists of 94,000 or so clones, about 90% of them appearing once. Sequenced material: peripheral blood, taken on day 0 of AZD1222 vaccination. This clonotype was sampled from an adult in good health. The chain uses TRBV12-3 or TRBV12-4 and TRBJ2-7; D unclear. For the CDR3, the DNA is TGTGCCAGCAGTGCGCATGGGTCCTACGAGCAGTACTTC. It codes for CASSAHGSYEQYF.